These 9 T cell receptor beta chains came from one sample sequenced in a study of blood T cell repertoires in COVID-19. Method: immunoSEQ multiplex PCR; TCRdb's copy keeps in-frame clones and lacks some. The data show 250,000 to 350,000 clones, 65% to 85% seen once. Sequenced input: peripheral blood. These receptors originate from a person between 65 and 79 years old with COVID-19, enrolled during active disease.

A remark on this clone: This sequence is one base from a far larger clone and is likely a read error. The chain recombines TRBV2 with TRBJ1-1; TRBD1 matches at 7 bases. With 5 bases clipped from V and 7 bases from J, the junction kept 1 base outside the gene matches. Germline CDR1 and CDR2: SNHLY and FYNNEI. There are 11 residues in the CDR3. The CDR3 coding sequence is TGTGCCAGCAGTAGGACAGGTGAAGCTTTCTTT. Encoded protein: CASSRTGEAFF.

V and J are TRBV5-1 and TRBJ2-5, with D perhaps TRBD2 (7 bases). This CDR3 has 13 amino acids. Trimming removed 6 bases at V and 4 bases at J, with 13 bases between. Germline CDR1 is SGHRS and CDR2 is YFSETQ. CDR3 in amino acids: CASNWAGAETQYF. In DNA form, the CDR3 reads TGCGCCAGCAACTGGGCGGGGGCAGAGACCCAGTACTTC.

The rearrangement uses TRBV10-3 and TRBJ2-3; 7 nucleotides align to TRBD1. The germline gives CDR1 ENHRY, CDR2 SYGVKD. Losses at the gene ends were 4 bases for V and 1 base for J; bases not matched to a gene: 8. The CDR3 covers 16 residues. CDR3 loop: CAISGTRDRGTDTQYF. In DNA form, the CDR3 reads TGTGCCATCAGTGGCACACGCGACAGGGGCACAGATACGCAGTATTTT.

The V gene is TRBV7-3, the J gene TRBJ1-1, with D unclear. The length of the CDR3 is 12 residues. CDR1 SGHTA and CDR2 FQGTGA come from the germline V gene. V shed 5 bases and J shed 2 bases, with 6 bases lying between them. CDR3 region: CASSPFNTEAFF. The CDR3 DNA sequence: TGTGCCAGCAGCCCCTTTAACACTGAAGCTTTCTTT.

V and J are TRBV9 and TRBJ2-3; D is ambiguous. The CDR3 consists of 16 residues. CDR1 SGDLS and CDR2 YYNGEE come from the germline V gene. V lost 0 bases to trimming and J lost 2 bases, with 13 bases between them. The CDR3, as DNA: TGTGCCAGCAGCGTAGGCTTACAGTGGGCCACAGATACGCAGTATTTT. It yields the protein CASSVGLQWATDTQYF.

This clone was counted between two and nine times. The V call is TRBV16, the J call TRBJ1-5, with 7 bases matching TRBD1. The germline gives CDR1 KGHSY, CDR2 FQNENV. Trimming took 3 bases from V and 5 from J; bases not matched to a gene: 4. The CDR3 runs 14 residues. CDR3 coding DNA: TGTGCCAGCAGCCAGGGACAGTTAGATCAGCCCCAGCATTTT. Translating it yields CASSQGQLDQPQHF.

The genes are TRBV4-3 and TRBJ2-5, with D unclear. The V end lost 0 bases, the J end lost 2 bases, and 10 bases lay between the germline ends. The CDR3 loop spans 15 amino acids. Looked up from germline, CDR1 is LGHNA and CDR2 is YSLEER. CDR3 in amino acids: CASSQEPGWQETQYF. The CDR3 DNA reads as TGCGCCAGCAGCCAAGAGCCAGGATGGCAAGAGACCCAGTACTTC.

The chain carries TRBV5-5 and TRBJ2-3; tentative D call: TRBD2 (5 bases). With 7 bases removed from V and 1 base from J, the gap between germline ends came to 13 bases. The CDR3 loop spans 14 amino acids. Looked up from germline, CDR1 is SGHKS and CDR2 is YYEKEE (reference sequence). The CDR3 spells CASAEGYRTDTQYF. Written as DNA, the CDR3 is TGTGCCAGCGCTGAGGGATATCGCACAGATACGCAGTATTTT.

V gene TRBV5-1 combines with J gene TRBJ2-1, with 10 bases aligning to TRBD1. Trimming cost V 5 bases and J 9 bases; bases outside gene matches: 8. There are 14 residues in the CDR3. The germline V gene has CDR1 SGHRS and CDR2 YFSETQ. The CDR3 is CASSTDRGLREQFF. DNA for the CDR3: TGCGCCAGCAGTACGGACAGGGGGTTACGTGAGCAGTTCTTC.